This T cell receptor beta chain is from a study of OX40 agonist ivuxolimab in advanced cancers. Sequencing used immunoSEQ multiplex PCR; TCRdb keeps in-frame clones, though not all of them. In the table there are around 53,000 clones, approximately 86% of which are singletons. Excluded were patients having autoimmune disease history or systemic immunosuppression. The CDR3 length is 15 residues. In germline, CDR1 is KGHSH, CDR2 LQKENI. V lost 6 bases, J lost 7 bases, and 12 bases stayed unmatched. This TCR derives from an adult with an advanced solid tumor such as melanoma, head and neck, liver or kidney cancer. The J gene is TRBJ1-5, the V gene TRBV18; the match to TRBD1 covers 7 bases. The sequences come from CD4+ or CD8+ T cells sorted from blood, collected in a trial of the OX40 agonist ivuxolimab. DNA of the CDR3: TGTGCCAGCTCCACGACAGGGTTCTTAGGGCAGCCCCAGCATTTT. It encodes CASSTTGFLGQPQHF.